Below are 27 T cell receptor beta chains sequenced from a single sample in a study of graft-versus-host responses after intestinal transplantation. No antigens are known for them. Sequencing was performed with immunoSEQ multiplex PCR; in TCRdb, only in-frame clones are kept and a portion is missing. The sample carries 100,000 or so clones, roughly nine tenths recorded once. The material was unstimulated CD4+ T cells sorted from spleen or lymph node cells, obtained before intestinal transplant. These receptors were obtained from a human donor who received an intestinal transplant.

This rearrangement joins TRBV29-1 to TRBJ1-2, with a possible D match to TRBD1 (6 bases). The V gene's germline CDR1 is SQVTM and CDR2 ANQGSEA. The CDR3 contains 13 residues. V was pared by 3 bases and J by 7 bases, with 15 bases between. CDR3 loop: CSVESGQSVGYTF. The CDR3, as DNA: TGCAGCGTTGAGTCCGGACAGTCTGTTGGCTACACCTTC.

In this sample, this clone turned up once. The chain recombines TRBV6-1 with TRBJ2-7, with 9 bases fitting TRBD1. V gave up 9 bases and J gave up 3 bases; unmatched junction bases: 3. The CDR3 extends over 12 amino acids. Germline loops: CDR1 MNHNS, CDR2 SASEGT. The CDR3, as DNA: TGTGCCAGTACGGACAGGGGCTACGAGCAGTACTTC. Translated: CASTDRGYEQYF.

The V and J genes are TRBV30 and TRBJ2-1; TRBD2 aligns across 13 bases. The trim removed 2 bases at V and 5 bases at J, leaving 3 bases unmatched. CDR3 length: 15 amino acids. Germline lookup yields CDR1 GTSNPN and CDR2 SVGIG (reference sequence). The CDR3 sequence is CAWSSGLAGHNEQFF. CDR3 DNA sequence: TGTGCCTGGAGTTCGGGACTAGCGGGACACAATGAGCAGTTCTTC.

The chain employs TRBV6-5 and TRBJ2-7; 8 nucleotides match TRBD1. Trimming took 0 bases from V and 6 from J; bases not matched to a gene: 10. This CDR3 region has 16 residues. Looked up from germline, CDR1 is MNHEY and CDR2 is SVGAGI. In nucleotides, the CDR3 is TGTGCCAGCAGTTACTCGGGACAGGCTCCATGGGCCGAGCAGTACTTC. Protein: CASSYSGQAPWAEQYF.

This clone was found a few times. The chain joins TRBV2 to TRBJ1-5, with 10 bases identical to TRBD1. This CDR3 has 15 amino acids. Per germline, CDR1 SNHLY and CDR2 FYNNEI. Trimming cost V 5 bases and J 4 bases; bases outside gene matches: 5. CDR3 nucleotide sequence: TGTGCCAGCAGTCCAGACAGGGGGCTTAATCAGCCCCAGCATTTT. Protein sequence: CASSPDRGLNQPQHF.

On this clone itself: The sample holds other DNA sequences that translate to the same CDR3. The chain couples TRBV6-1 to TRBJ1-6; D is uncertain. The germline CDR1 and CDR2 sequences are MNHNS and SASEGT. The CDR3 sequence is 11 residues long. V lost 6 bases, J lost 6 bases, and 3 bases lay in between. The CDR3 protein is CASSLNSPLHF. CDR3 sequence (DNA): TGTGCCAGCAGCCTTAATTCACCCCTCCACTTT.

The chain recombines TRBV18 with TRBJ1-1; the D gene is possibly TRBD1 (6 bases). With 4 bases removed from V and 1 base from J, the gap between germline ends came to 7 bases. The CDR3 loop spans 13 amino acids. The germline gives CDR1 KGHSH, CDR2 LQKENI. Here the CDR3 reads CASSLQGNTEAFF. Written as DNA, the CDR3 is TGTGCCAGCTCACTACAGGGGAACACTGAAGCTTTCTTT.

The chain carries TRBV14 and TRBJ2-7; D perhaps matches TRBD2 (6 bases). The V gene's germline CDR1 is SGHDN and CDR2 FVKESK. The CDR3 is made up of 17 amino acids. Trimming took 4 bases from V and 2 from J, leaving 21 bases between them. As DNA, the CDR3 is TGTGCCAGCAGCCGACAGACAACGCGGGACGTAACCTACGAGCAGTACTTC. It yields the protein CASSRQTTRDVTYEQYF.

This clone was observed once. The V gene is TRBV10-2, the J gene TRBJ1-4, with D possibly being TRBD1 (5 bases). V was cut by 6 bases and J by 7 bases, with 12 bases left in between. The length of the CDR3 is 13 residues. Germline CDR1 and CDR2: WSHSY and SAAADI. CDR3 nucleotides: TGCGCCAGCAGCCAACAGGATTCTGAAAAACTGTTTTTT. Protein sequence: CASSQQDSEKLFF.

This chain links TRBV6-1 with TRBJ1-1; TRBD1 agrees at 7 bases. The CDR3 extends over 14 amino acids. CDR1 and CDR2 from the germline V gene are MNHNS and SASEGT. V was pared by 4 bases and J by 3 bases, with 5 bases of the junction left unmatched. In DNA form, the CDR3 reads TGTGCCAGCAGTGGACAGGGCGGGGACACTGAAGCTTTCTTT. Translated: CASSGQGGDTEAFF.

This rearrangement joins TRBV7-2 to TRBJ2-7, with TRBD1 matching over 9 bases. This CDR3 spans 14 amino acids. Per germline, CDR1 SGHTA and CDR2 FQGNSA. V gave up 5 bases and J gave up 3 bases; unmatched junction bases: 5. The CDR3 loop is CASSQPGQGYEQYF. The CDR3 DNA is TGTGCCAGCAGCCAACCGGGACAGGGCTACGAGCAGTACTTC.

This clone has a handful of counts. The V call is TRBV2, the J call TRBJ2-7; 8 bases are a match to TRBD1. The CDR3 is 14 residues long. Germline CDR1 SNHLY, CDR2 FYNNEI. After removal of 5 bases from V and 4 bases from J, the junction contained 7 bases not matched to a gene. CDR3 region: CASSKDRVGYEQYF. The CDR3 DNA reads TGTGCCAGCAGTAAGGACAGGGTTGGTTACGAGCAGTACTTC.

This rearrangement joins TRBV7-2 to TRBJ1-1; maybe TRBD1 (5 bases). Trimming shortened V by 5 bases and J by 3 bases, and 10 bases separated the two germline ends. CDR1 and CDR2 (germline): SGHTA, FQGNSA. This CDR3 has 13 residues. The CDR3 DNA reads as TGTGCCAGCAGCGCCAAAGGGGACACTGAAGCTTTCTTT. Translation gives CASSAKGDTEAFF.

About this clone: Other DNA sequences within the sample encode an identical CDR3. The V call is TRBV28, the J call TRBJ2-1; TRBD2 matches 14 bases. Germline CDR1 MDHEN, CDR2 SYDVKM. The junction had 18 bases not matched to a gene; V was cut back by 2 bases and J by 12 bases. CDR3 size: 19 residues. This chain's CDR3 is CASSLSLKTSGRANSRQFF. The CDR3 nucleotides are TGTGCCAGCAGTTTAAGTCTCAAGACTAGCGGGAGGGCCAATTCTCGGCAGTTCTTC.

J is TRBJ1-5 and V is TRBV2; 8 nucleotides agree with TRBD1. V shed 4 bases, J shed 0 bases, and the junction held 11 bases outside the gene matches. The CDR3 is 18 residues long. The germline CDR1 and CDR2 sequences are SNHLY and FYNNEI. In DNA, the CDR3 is TGTGCCAGCAGTGTCGGGACAGGTTTAGGGCGTAGCAATCAGCCCCAGCATTTT. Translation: CASSVGTGLGRSNQPQHF.

In DNA, the CDR3 is TGTGCCAGCAGCGCCGCCCCCTTCGAACGGTACGAGCAGTACTTC. It translates to CASSAAPFERYEQYF. The rearrangement links TRBV7-9 to TRBJ2-7; the D is unclear. V was clipped by 5 bases and J by 4 bases, with 18 bases between them. The germline CDR1 and CDR2 sequences are SEHNR and FQNEAQ (reference sequence). The length of the CDR3 is 15 residues.

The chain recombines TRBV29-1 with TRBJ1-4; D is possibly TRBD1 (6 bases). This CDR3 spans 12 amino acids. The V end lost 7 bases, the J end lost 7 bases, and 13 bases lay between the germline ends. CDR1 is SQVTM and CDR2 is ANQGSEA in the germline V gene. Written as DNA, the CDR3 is TGCAGCGCCGGGACACGTATTGAAAAACTGTTTTTT. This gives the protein CSAGTRIEKLFF.

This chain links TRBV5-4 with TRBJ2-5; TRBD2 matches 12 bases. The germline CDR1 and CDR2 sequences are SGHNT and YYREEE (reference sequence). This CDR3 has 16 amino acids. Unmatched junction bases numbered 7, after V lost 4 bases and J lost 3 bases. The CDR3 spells CASSVGWTSGEETQYF. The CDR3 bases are TGTGCCAGCAGCGTGGGCTGGACTAGCGGGGAAGAGACCCAGTACTTC.

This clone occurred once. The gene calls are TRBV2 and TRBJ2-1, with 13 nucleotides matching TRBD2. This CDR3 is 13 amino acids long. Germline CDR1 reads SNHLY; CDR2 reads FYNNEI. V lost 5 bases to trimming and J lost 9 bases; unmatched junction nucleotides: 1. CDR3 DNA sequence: TGTGCCAGCAGTAGACTAGCGGGAGGTGAGCAGTTCTTC. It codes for CASSRLAGGEQFF.

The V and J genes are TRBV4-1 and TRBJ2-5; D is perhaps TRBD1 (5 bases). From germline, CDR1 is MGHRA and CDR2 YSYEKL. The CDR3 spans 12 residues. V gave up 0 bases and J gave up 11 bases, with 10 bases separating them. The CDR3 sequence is CASSQDLTVQYF. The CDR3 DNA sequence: TGCGCCAGCAGCCAAGATCTGACAGTTCAGTACTTC.

The CDR3 DNA is TGTGCCAGCAGCCTGGGGCTGGGTCCCGCATCCAGCGTCCTGACTTTC. The encoded protein is CASSLGLGPASSVLTF. The V gene is TRBV27, the J gene TRBJ2-6, with D perhaps TRBD1 (5 bases). The CDR3 is made up of 16 amino acids. Trimming cost V 6 bases and J 12 bases, with 24 bases left between them. Germline assignment: CDR1 MNHEY and CDR2 SMNVEV (reference sequence).

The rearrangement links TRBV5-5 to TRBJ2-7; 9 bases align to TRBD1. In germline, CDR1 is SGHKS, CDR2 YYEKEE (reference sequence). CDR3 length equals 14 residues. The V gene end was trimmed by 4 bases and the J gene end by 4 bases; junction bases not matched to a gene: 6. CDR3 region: CASSPGTGIYEQYF. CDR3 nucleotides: TGTGCCAGCAGCCCCGGGACAGGGATTTACGAGCAGTACTTC.

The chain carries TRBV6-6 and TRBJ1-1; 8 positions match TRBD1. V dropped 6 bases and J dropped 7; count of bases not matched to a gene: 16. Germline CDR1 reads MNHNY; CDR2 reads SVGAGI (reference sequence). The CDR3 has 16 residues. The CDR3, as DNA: TGTGCCAGCAGGAACCGGGACAGGCCCTCGGGAAGTGAAGCTTTCTTT. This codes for CASRNRDRPSGSEAFF.

The CDR3 coding sequence is TGTGCCAGCAGCCGACGACAGGGGGCTCAAGAGACCCAGTACTTC. Translating it yields CASSRRQGAQETQYF. The chain has TRBV21-1 and TRBJ2-5; the D call of TRBD1 is as the table states it, not checked on the DNA. TRBV21-1 corresponds to a pseudogene. The length of the CDR3 is 15 residues.

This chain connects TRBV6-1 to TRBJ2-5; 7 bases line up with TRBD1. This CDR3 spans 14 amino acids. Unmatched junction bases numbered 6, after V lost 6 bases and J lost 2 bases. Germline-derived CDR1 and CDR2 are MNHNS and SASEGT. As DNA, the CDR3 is TGTGCCAGCAGCCTGACAGGGTTGCAAGAGACCCAGTACTTC. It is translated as CASSLTGLQETQYF.

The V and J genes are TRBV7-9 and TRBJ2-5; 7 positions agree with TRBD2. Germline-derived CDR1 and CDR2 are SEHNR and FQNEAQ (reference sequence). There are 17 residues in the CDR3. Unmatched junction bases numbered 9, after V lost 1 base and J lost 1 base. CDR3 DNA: TGTGCCAGCAGCTTAGAGATGGGAGGGCGGACCCAAGAGACCCAGTACTTC. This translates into CASSLEMGGRTQETQYF. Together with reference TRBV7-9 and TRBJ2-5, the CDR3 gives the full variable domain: DTGVSQNPRHKITKRGQNVTFRCDPISEHNRLYWYRQTLGQGPEFLTYFQNEAQLEKSRLLSDRFSAERPKGSFSTLEIQRTEQGDSAMYLCASSLEMGGRTQETQYFGPGTRLLVL.

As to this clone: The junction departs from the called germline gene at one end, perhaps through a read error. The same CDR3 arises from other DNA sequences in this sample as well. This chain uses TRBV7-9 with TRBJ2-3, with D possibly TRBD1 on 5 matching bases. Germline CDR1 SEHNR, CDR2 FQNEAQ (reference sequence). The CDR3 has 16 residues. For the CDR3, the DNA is TGTGCCAGTAGCTCTCAAGGGGCCTCGAGCACAGATACGCAGTATTTT. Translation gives CASSSQGASSTDTQYF.